This section outlines one TCR beta chain sequence together with its context. Its antigen is not identified. This CDR3 has 14 residues. Germline V gene data show CDR1 as MNHEY and CDR2 as SMNVEV (reference sequence). Unmatched junction bases numbered 5, after V lost 5 bases and J lost 1 base. The data were obtained in a study of shared clonotypes between healthy human individuals. Points from the study as a whole: Compared with clonotypes that all four donors shared, non-shared clonotypes had lower generation probabilities. The genetic and exposure-history diversity represented was limited by few donors. Tissue TCR repertoires likely differ from these blood-only repertoires. Memory subsets generally showed smaller estimated richness than naive subsets did.

TCRdb's table, derived via immunoSEQ multiplex PCR, lists solely in-frame clones and lacks some. This sample has roughly 1.4 million clones, with just under 99% found just once. This chain links TRBV27 with TRBJ2-7; 7 nucleotides agree with TRBD2. The sequencing sample was made of naive CD4+ T cells sorted from blood. Indicated subset: CD45RA+ positively selected. The source is a man aged 25-40 years in good health. The chain's CDR3 is CASSRGEYSYEQYF. The DNA of the CDR3 is TGTGCCAGCAGTCGGGGGGAGTATTCCTACGAGCAGTACTTC.